Sequencing of this T cell receptor (beta chain) was carried out in a study of CD8 T cells in ankylosing spondylitis. Concerning this clonotype: Its antigen remains unknown.

Germline V gene sequence: CDR1 MDHEN, CDR2 SYDVKM. Unmatched junction bases numbered 12, after V lost 6 bases and J lost 7 bases. This CDR3 region has 16 residues. By quantitative 5'-RACE with molecular barcodes, the TCR beta libraries were made. TCRdb reanalysed the 5' RACE reads using MiXCR and keeps one entry per CDR3 protein. The sample gives about 310,000 distinct CDR3 sequences, around 21% of which show up once; approximately 3.7% is in the top ten. Broader study findings: Some motif variants were previously reported in reactive arthritis synovial fluid and blood. Made up of about eight highly homologous variants, a TCR beta motif appeared characteristic of ankylosing spondylitis blood. Disease-associated clones were CD8+ and fairly uncommon in peripheral blood.

The TCR originated in a female donor with ankylosing spondylitis or in good health (not recorded which). The chain couples TRBV28 to TRBJ1-5; 10 nucleotides align to TRBD1. Sequenced material: blood, either unsorted or a sorted T cell fraction (not recorded which). The CDR3 loop is CASSTGTGVIEQPQHF. The CDR3 bases are TGTGCCAGCAGCACCGGGACAGGGGTTATAGAACAGCCCCAGCATTTT.